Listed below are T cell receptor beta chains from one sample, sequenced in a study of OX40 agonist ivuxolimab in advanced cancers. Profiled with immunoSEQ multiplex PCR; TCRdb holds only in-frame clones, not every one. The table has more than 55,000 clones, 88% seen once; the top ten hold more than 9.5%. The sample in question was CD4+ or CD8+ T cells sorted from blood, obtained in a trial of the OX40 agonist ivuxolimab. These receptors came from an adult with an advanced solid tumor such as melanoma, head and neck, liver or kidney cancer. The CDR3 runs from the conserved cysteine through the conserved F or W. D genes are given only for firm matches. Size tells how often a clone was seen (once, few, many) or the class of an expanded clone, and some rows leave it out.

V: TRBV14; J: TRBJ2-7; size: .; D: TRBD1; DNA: TGTGCCAGCAGCCAAGGACAGGGGGTATCTTACGAGCAGTACTTC; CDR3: CASSQGQGVSYEQYF
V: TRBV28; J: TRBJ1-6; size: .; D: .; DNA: TGTGCCAGCAGTTTACGGACTCTTTCACCCCTCCACTTT; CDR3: CASSLRTLSPLHF
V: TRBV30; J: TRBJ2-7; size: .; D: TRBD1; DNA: TGTGCCTGGAGTCCCGGGACAGGGACCTACGAGCAGTACTTC; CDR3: CAWSPGTGTYEQYF
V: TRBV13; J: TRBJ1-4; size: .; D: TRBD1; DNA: TGTGCCAGCAGCTTAGGGGGCGACAGGGATAATGAAAAACTGTTTTTT; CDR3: CASSLGGDRDNEKLFF
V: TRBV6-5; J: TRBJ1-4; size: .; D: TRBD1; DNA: TGTGCCAGCAGTTACTCGACAGGGTCAGGTGAAAAACTGTTTTTT; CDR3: CASSYSTGSGEKLFF
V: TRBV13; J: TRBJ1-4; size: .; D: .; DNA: TGTGCCAGCAGCTCCCGGGCGGTTGGTGAAAAACTGTTTTTT; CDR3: CASSSRAVGEKLFF
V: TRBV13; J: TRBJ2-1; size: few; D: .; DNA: TGTGCCAGCAGCTTCCGATCCCTCGGGGAGCAGTTCTTC; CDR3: CASSFRSLGEQFF
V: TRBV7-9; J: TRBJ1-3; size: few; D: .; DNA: TGTGCCAGCAGCTTATATTCGGGAAGTGGAAACACCATATATTTT; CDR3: CASSLYSGSGNTIYF
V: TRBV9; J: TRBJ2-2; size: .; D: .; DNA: TGTGCCAGCAGCACCCATCACACCGGGGAGCTGTTTTTT; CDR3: CASSTHHTGELFF
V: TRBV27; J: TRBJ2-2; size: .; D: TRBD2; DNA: TGTGCCAGCAGTTTGAGTAGCGGGACCCCCGGGGAGCTGTTTTTT; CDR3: CASSLSSGTPGELFF
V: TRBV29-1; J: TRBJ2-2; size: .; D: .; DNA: TGCAGCGTCTCGGGACATCCTTTGGGTGCCGGGGAGCTGTTTTTT; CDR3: CSVSGHPLGAGELFF
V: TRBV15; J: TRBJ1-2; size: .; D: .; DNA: TGTGCCACCAGCCCGGGGGGCTTGTACTATGGCTACACCTTC; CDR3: CATSPGGLYYGYTF
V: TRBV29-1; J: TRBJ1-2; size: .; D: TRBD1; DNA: TGCAGCGTTGAGCGGGGACAGCCCTTTGATGGCTACACCTTC; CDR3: CSVERGQPFDGYTF
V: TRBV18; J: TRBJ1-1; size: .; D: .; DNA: TGTGCCAGCTCACCGGCCTCCTCGAACACTGAAGCTTTCTTT; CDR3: CASSPASSNTEAFF
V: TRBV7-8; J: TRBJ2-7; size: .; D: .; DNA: TGTGCCAGCAGCCCAACTACCGGGCCCCCCCTCGAGCAGTACTTC; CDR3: CASSPTTGPPLEQYF
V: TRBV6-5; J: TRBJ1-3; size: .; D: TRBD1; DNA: TGTGCCAGCAGCACTGACAGGGCTGGAAACACCATATATTTT; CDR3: CASSTDRAGNTIYF
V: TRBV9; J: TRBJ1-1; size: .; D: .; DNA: TGTGCCAGCAGCGTACAGACGAACACTGAAGCTTTCTTT; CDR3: CASSVQTNTEAFF
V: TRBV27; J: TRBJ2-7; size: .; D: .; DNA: TGTGCCAGCAGTTGGGGGGGACAGGAGAGCTACGAGCAGTACTTC; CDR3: CASSWGGQESYEQYF
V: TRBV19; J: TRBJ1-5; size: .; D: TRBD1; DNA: TGTGCCAGTAGTCCACAGGGGGTCAATCAGCCCCAGCATTTT; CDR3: CASSPQGVNQPQHF
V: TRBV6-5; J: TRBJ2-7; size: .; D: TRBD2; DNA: TGTGCCAGCAGTTACTCAGCCAGCGGGAGCGGGTACGAGCAGTACTTC; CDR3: CASSYSASGSGYEQYF
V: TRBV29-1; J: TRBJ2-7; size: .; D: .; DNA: TGCAGCGCGATGAGGGCCTCACTCCCCCACGAGCAGTACTTC; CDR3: CSAMRASLPHEQYF
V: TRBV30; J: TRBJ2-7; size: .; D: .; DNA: TGTGCCTGGAGTACCCTGCGGAGAGCCTACGAGCAGTACTTC; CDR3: CAWSTLRRAYEQYF
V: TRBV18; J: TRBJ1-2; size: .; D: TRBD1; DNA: TGTGCCAGCTCACCACCCGGGGACAGGGCTAACTATGGCTACACCTTC; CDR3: CASSPPGDRANYGYTF
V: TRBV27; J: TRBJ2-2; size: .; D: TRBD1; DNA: TGTGCCAGCAGTCCCGGGACAGGGGTCAGCGGGGAGCTGTTTTTT; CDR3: CASSPGTGVSGELFF
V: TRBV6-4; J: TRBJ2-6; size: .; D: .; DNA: TGTGCCACGCGCTCTGGGGCCAACGTCCTGACTTTC; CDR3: CATRSGANVLTF
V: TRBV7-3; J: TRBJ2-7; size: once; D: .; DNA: TGTGCCAGCAGCTTAGAGGGTTTTTACGAGCAGTACTTC; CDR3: CASSLEGFYEQYF
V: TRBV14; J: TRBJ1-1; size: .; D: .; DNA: TGTGCCAGCAGCCAGTCTAGCTGGACACTGAACACTGAAGCTTTCTTT; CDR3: CASSQSSWTLNTEAFF
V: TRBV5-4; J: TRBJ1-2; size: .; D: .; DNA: TGTGCCAGCAGCTTGTCTGGGACAAGATATGGCTACACCTTC; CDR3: CASSLSGTRYGYTF
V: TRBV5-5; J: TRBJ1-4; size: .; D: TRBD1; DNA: TGTGCCAGCAGCTTACCAGGACAGGGGGCTTATGAAAAACTGTTTTTT; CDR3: CASSLPGQGAYEKLFF
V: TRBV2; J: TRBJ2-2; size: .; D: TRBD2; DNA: TGTGCCAGCAAACCCTCGCGGGAGTGGGGGACCGGGGAGCTGTTTTTT; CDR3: CASKPSREWGTGELFF
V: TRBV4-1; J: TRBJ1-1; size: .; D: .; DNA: TGCGCCAGCAGCCAAGGGCCCTTGGCGGGCACTGAAGCTTTCTTT; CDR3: CASSQGPLAGTEAFF
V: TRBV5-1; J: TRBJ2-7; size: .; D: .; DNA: TGCGCCAGCAGCCAACTCTCCACAGGGTGGGGGACCTACGAGCAGTACTTC; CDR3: CASSQLSTGWGTYEQYF
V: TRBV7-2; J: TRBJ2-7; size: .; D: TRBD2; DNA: TGTGCCAGCAGCTTAGGACTAGCGGGAGACGAGCAGTACTTC; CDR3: CASSLGLAGDEQYF
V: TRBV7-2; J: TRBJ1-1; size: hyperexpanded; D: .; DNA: TGTGCCAGCAGAGAAGGGTGGGGAGAGGCTTTCTTT; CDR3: CASREGWGEAFF
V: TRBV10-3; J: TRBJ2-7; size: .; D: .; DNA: TGTGCCTTCGGCAGTGGGCTAGGCTTCAACGAGCAGTACTTC; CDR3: CAFGSGLGFNEQYF
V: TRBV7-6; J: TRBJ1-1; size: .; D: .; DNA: TGTGCCAGCAGCCTTGCCGGGACGGCGAACACTGAAGCTTTCTTT; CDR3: CASSLAGTANTEAFF
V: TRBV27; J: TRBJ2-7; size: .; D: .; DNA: TGTGCCAGCAGTTTACGCCGGGACGGCTTCTACGAGCAGTACTTC; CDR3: CASSLRRDGFYEQYF
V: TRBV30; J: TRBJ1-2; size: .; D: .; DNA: TGTGCCTGGAGTCCCGACGACGGCAGCGATGGCTACACCTTC; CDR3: CAWSPDDGSDGYTF
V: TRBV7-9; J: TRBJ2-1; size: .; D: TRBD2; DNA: TGTGCCAGCAGCGACTCCGGGACTAGCATGAATGAGCAGTTCTTC; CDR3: CASSDSGTSMNEQFF
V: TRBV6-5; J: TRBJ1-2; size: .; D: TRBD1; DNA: TGTGCCAGCGGGGCTCAAACAGGGGCTTATGGCTACACCTTC; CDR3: CASGAQTGAYGYTF
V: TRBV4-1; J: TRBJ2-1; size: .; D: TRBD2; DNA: TGCGCCAGCAGCCAGAGGGACTATCCTGAGCAGTTCTTC; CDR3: CASSQRDYPEQFF